This entry lists 18 T cell receptor beta chains sequenced from one sample in a study of cytomegalovirus exposure and HLA in healthy donors. Researchers ran the PCR with 60 Vbeta and 13 Jbeta primers. Measured with immunoSEQ multiplex PCR; TCRdb has only the in-frame clones, and not every one. The sample yields 100,000 to 150,000 clones, less than 75% seen once. Sample: PBMCs. These TCRs come from a woman in her forties in good health and CMV-seronegative.

The CDR3 here is CAITFTEMGDIQYF. CDR3 nucleotide sequence: TGTGCCATCACCTTCACAGAGATGGGTGACATTCAGTACTTC. The chain is built from TRBV10-3 and TRBJ2-4; D is unclear. Trimming pared 7 bases from V and 8 bases from J, leaving 18 bases between. Germline loops: CDR1 ENHRY, CDR2 SYGVKD. This CDR3 contains 14 residues.

The chain carries TRBV6-5 and TRBJ2-2; 7 nucleotides match TRBD2. V lost 4 bases, J lost 7 bases, and 12 bases stayed unmatched. This CDR3 region has 16 residues. Germline CDR1 is MNHEY and CDR2 is SVGAGI. DNA for the CDR3: TGTGCCAGCAGTTCCCCGGGAGGAGCGGGCGACGGGGAGCTGTTTTTT. It is translated as CASSSPGGAGDGELFF.

This clone has just one count. The genes are TRBV28 and TRBJ1-6; D unresolved. Germline loops: CDR1 MDHEN, CDR2 SYDVKM. The germline V and J ends were trimmed by 3 bases and 0 bases, with 6 bases remaining between them. The CDR3 contains 15 residues. DNA for the CDR3: TGTGCCAGCAGTTTGTGGAGCTCCTATAATTCACCCCTCCACTTT. This sequence encodes CASSLWSSYNSPLHF.

J is TRBJ1-5 and V is TRBV4-2; D gene unclear. Germline V CDR1 and CDR2: LGHNA, YNFKEQ. This CDR3 contains 15 residues. Deletions cut 1 base from V and 5 bases from J, with 12 bases between. For the CDR3, the DNA is TGTGCCAGCAGCCAAGCGGTAGGGAGGGATCAGCCCCAGCATTTT. The encoded protein is CASSQAVGRDQPQHF.

On this clone: An end of the junction does not agree with germline; a read error may underlie this. The chain combines TRBV11-2 with TRBJ2-7; D possibly corresponds to TRBD1 (5 bases). In germline, CDR1 is SGHAT, CDR2 FQNNGV. This CDR3 comprises 13 residues. The CDR3: CASSFNGQYGQYF. In nucleotides, the CDR3 is TGTGCCAGCAGCTTCAACGGACAATACGGGCAGTACTTC.

The chain couples TRBV7-3 to TRBJ2-3; 7 bases align to TRBD2. CDR1 and CDR2 from the germline V gene are SGHTA and FQGTGA. The J segment lost 2 bases and the V segment lost 4 bases, leaving 6 bases of the junction unmatched. The CDR3 consists of 15 residues. CDR3 nucleotide sequence: TGTGCCAGCAGCTCTCAAGCGGGGAACACAGATACGCAGTATTTT. Translated: CASSSQAGNTDTQYF.

The gene calls are TRBV30 and TRBJ1-2; the D is unclear. Germline V gene lookup returns CDR1 GTSNPN and CDR2 SVGIG (reference sequence). Trimming pared 4 bases from V and 7 bases from J, leaving 7 bases between. The CDR3 consists of 10 residues. In nucleotides, the CDR3 is TGTGCCTGGAAGTCGGGTGGCTACACCTTC. It specifies CAWKSGGYTF.

V and J are TRBV7-9 and TRBJ1-1, with a possible D match to TRBD1 (6 bases). The ends were cut back, 4 bases at V and 0 bases at J, with 18 bases in the middle. Germline lookup yields CDR1 SEHNR and CDR2 FQNEAQ (reference sequence). This CDR3 has 17 residues. CDR3 residues: CASSSYGGGLLNTEAFF. CDR3 DNA: TGTGCCAGCAGCTCGTACGGGGGGGGCCTTCTGAACACTGAAGCTTTCTTT.

The chain carries TRBV7-6 and TRBJ2-3; 11 bases align to TRBD2. The CDR3 runs to 16 residues. V shed 4 bases and J 3 bases; nucleotides not matched to a gene: 6. Germline CDR1 is SGHVS and CDR2 is FNYEAQ. The CDR3 nucleotides are TGTGCCAGCAGCTATGGACTAGCGGGCGGGACAGATACGCAGTATTTT. This encodes CASSYGLAGGTDTQYF.

J is TRBJ2-3 and V is TRBV7-2; 7 nucleotides align to TRBD2. This CDR3 is 16 amino acids long. Germline V CDR1 and CDR2: SGHTA, FQGNSA. The V gene end was trimmed by 0 bases and the J gene end by 6 bases; junction bases not matched to a gene: 9. CDR3 region: CASSLALSRESDTQYF. The CDR3 DNA reads as TGTGCCAGCAGCTTAGCCTTGTCGCGGGAGAGTGATACGCAGTATTTT.

V gene TRBV6-6 combines with J gene TRBJ1-5; D gene ambiguous. The CDR3 runs to 16 residues. The ends were cut back, 5 bases at V and 2 bases at J, with 16 bases in the middle. CDR1 and CDR2 (germline): MNHNY, SVGAGI (reference sequence). CDR3 sequence: CASSPAPDGGNQPQHF. CDR3 DNA sequence: TGTGCCAGCAGTCCTGCACCAGACGGGGGCAATCAGCCCCAGCATTTT.

This clone was seen a single time. The chain uses TRBV14 and TRBJ1-2, with D possibly matching TRBD1 (5 bases). Germline CDR1 reads SGHDN; CDR2 reads FVKESK. The CDR3 runs to 12 residues. Deletions cut 5 bases from V and 8 bases from J, with 12 bases between. The CDR3 here is CASSGAGIGYTF. The CDR3 bases are TGTGCCAGCAGCGGGGCAGGGATAGGCTACACCTTC.

This clone appeared once. The chain has TRBV5-3 and TRBJ2-1, with 9 bases that match TRBD2. TRBV5-3 is noted as an ORF with a role that remains uncertain. The CDR3 extends over 18 amino acids. The ends lost 0 bases at V and 2 bases at J; junction bases unmatched: 9. CDR3 loop: CARSLAGASGTPYNEQFF. For the CDR3, the DNA is TGTGCCAGAAGCTTGGCCGGGGCTAGCGGGACCCCCTACAATGAGCAGTTCTTC.

The gene calls are TRBV7-6 and TRBJ2-7; 9 nucleotides align to TRBD1. Germline lookup yields CDR1 SGHVS and CDR2 FNYEAQ. The CDR3 contains 14 residues. V shed 5 bases, J shed 5 bases, and the junction held 7 bases outside the gene matches. CDR3 sequence (DNA): TGTGCCAGCAGCCCCGGGACAGGGTTCCACGAGCAGTACTTC. Amino acids: CASSPGTGFHEQYF.

This sequence joins TRBV4-3 and TRBJ2-7; possibly TRBD1 for D (5 bases). V lost 1 base and J 1 base, leaving 5 bases between the germline ends. In germline, CDR1 is LGHNA, CDR2 YSLEER. The CDR3 spans 13 residues. The CDR3 DNA reads as TGCGCCAGCAGCCAAGGGACATCCTACGAGCAGTACTTC. It translates to CASSQGTSYEQYF.

The gene calls are TRBV6-1 and TRBJ2-7; D possibly corresponds to TRBD2 (6 bases). V was pared by 6 bases and J by 2 bases, with 11 bases between. Per the germline V gene, CDR1 is MNHNS and CDR2 is SASEGT. CDR3 length: 13 amino acids. CDR3 region: CASRRGGAYEQYF. In DNA form, the CDR3 reads TGTGCCAGCAGGCGAGGAGGGGCCTACGAGCAGTACTTC.

The J gene is TRBJ1-6, the V gene TRBV21-1. TRBV21-1 is listed as a pseudogene. The CDR3 loop spans 14 amino acids. CDR3 coding DNA: TGTGCCAGCACAACCCCCCTGAAGAGTTCACCCCTCCACTTT. It yields the protein CASTTPLKSSPLHF.

The chain recombines TRBV5-4 with TRBJ2-3; TRBD1 matches at 11 bases. CDR1 is SGHNT, CDR2 YYREEE, per germline (reference sequence). Trimming removed 4 bases from V and 3 bases from J; junction bases left unmatched: 1. This CDR3 comprises 14 residues. CDR3 residues: CASSRDRGTDTQYF. The CDR3 DNA reads TGTGCCAGCAGCCGGGACAGGGGGACAGATACGCAGTATTTT.